These T cell receptor beta chains were read from a single sample in a study of blood T cell repertoires in COVID-19. The repertoire was sequenced with immunoSEQ multiplex PCR; TCRdb's copy has only in-frame clones and lacks some. Of about 170,000 clones listed, 85% are singletons. Sequencing was performed on peripheral blood. The receptors come from an elderly woman with COVID-19, enrolled during active disease. The CDR3 runs from the conserved cysteine through the conserved F or W. The D gene is left open where the match is weak. Clone size is shown for a subset of rows, as once, few, many or a class of expanded clone.

D: TRBD1
V: TRBV24-1
size: .
J: TRBJ1-1
DNA: TGTGCCACCAGGGGTCCAGGGGGCTTATGGACTGAAGCTTTCTTT
CDR3: CATRGPGGLWTEAFF

D: TRBD2
V: TRBV7-2
size: .
J: TRBJ2-1
DNA: TGTGCCAGCAGCCTACAGCGGGGTCAAGGTGAGCAGTTCTTC
CDR3: CASSLQRGQGEQFF

D: .
V: TRBV14
size: few
J: TRBJ2-2
DNA: TGTGCCAGCAGCTTAAAACTAAACACCGGGGAGCTGTTTTTT
CDR3: CASSLKLNTGELFF

D: .
V: TRBV6-6
size: .
J: TRBJ1-5
DNA: TGTGCCAGCAGTTCAGGTCAGCCCCAGCATTTT
CDR3: CASSSGQPQHF

D: TRBD1
V: TRBV19
size: .
J: TRBJ1-4
DNA: TGTGCCAGTAGTATAGTCTTTAGGGACAGGGGGCCTGAAAAACTGTTTTTT
CDR3: CASSIVFRDRGPEKLFF

D: TRBD1
V: TRBV25-1
size: .
J: TRBJ2-2
DNA: TGTGCCAGCAGTGGAAGGACAGGGGGCTTGACCGGGGAGCTGTTTTTT
CDR3: CASSGRTGGLTGELFF

D: TRBD2
V: TRBV9
size: .
J: TRBJ2-7
DNA: TGTGCCAGCAGCGCGCCGGGACTAGCCTCCGAGCAGTACTTC
CDR3: CASSAPGLASEQYF

D: TRBD2
V: TRBV27
size: .
J: TRBJ2-1
DNA: TGTGCCAGCAGTCCGGGGACTATCCCGTGGAATGAGCAGTTCTTC
CDR3: CASSPGTIPWNEQFF

D: TRBD1
V: TRBV11-2
size: few
J: TRBJ1-1
DNA: TGTGCCAGCAGCCCCGGACAGGGGGCGCAAGCTTTCTTT
CDR3: CASSPGQGAQAFF

D: .
V: TRBV20-1
size: .
J: TRBJ1-5
DNA: TGCAGTGCTAGTTATGGAGGAAATCAGCCCCAGCATTTT
CDR3: CSASYGGNQPQHF

D: .
V: TRBV20-1
size: .
J: TRBJ1-4
DNA: TGCAGTGCGGGGAGGGGGACTTTT
CDR3: CSAGRGTF

D: .
V: TRBV3-1/TRBV3-2
size: .
J: TRBJ2-1
DNA: TGTGCCAGCAGCCAATCCGCCAGGGTTGAGCAGTTCTTC
CDR3: CASSQSARVEQFF

D: .
V: TRBV3-1/TRBV3-2
size: .
J: TRBJ1-1
DNA: TGTGCCAGCAGCCAAGCTGGGGAGGGGGGCACTGAAGCTTTCTTT
CDR3: CASSQAGEGGTEAFF

D: TRBD1
V: TRBV15
size: .
J: TRBJ1-3
DNA: TGTGCCACCAGCAGGGACAGGGTTGGAAACACCATATATTTT
CDR3: CATSRDRVGNTIYF

D: TRBD2
V: TRBV7-3
size: .
J: TRBJ2-1
DNA: TGTGCCAGCAGCAAGCTAGCGGGGTACGACAATGAGCAGTTCTTC
CDR3: CASSKLAGYDNEQFF

D: .
V: TRBV6-1
size: .
J: TRBJ1-3
DNA: TGTGCCAGCAGTGAGTGGTACGGCTCTGGAAACACCATATATTTT
CDR3: CASSEWYGSGNTIYF

D: .
V: TRBV5-1
size: .
J: TRBJ2-1
DNA: TGCGCCAGCAGCTCAACCGGGGGACAGCAGCGAAATGAGCAGTTCTTC
CDR3: CASSSTGGQQRNEQFF

D: .
V: TRBV4-1
size: .
J: TRBJ1-2
DNA: TGCGCCAGCAGCCAAGAGGGCTATTCCGGCTACACCTTC
CDR3: CASSQEGYSGYTF

D: TRBD1
V: TRBV11-2
size: .
J: TRBJ1-4
DNA: TGTGCCAGCAGCTTACCCGGGACAGGGGCGGTAAAACTGTTTTTT
CDR3: CASSLPGTGAVKLFF

D: .
V: TRBV19
size: .
J: TRBJ1-4
DNA: TGTGCCAGTACCCCGATCGGGAATTGGAATGAAAAACTGTTTTTT
CDR3: CASTPIGNWNEKLFF

D: .
V: TRBV7-2
size: .
J: TRBJ2-2
DNA: TGTGCCAGCAGCTCCAGTACCGGGGAGCTGTTTTTT
CDR3: CASSSSTGELFF

D: .
V: TRBV6-1
size: .
J: TRBJ2-4
DNA: TGTGCCAGCAGTGAAGAACGTTGGGAGTTAGCCAAAAACATTCAGTACTTC
CDR3: CASSEERWELAKNIQYF

D: .
V: TRBV6-5
size: .
J: TRBJ1-1
DNA: TGTGCCAGCAGTCGGGGAACTGAAGCTTTCTTT
CDR3: CASSRGTEAFF

D: .
V: TRBV27
size: .
J: TRBJ1-1
DNA: TGTGCCTGCCAGGCAGCGGGAGACACTGAAGCTTTCTTT
CDR3: CACQAAGDTEAFF

D: TRBD1
V: TRBV11-2
size: .
J: TRBJ2-7
DNA: TGTGCCAGCAGCGCACACAGGGGGGCCTACGAGCAGTACTTC
CDR3: CASSAHRGAYEQYF

D: TRBD1
V: TRBV29-1
size: .
J: TRBJ1-1
DNA: TGCAGCGTGGACAGGGGGAACACTGAAGCTTTCTTT
CDR3: CSVDRGNTEAFF

D: .
V: TRBV7-8
size: .
J: TRBJ2-3
DNA: TGTGCCAGCAACCACCAGGGGATCACAGATACGCAGTATTTT
CDR3: CASNHQGITDTQYF

D: .
V: TRBV24-1
size: .
J: TRBJ2-5
DNA: TGTGCCACCAGTGATTTTGGAGCGGATCAAGAGACCCAGTACTTC
CDR3: CATSDFGADQETQYF